The 21 T cell receptor beta chains below come from one sample, sequenced in a study of OX40 agonist ivuxolimab in advanced cancers. Data came from immunoSEQ multiplex PCR; TCRdb stores just in-frame clones and leaves some out. The sample lists about 31,000 clones, around 81% occurring once. The sample was CD4+ or CD8+ T cells sorted from blood, taken in a trial of the OX40 agonist ivuxolimab. The receptors derive from an adult with an advanced solid tumor such as melanoma, head and neck, liver or kidney cancer.

This chain joins TRBV29-1 and TRBJ2-3, with 9 bases matching TRBD1. The germline V gene encodes CDR1 SQVTM and CDR2 ANQGSEA. Trimming cost V 6 bases and J 2 bases; bases outside gene matches: 9. The CDR3 is 15 amino acids. The CDR3 is CSVAPGTGHTDTQYF. The DNA for the CDR3 is TGCAGCGTCGCCCCCGGGACAGGGCACACAGATACGCAGTATTTT.

There are a few counts of this clone. In DNA, the CDR3 is TGCGCCAGCAGCGAAGGGGGCTACCTGGGGAACGAGCAGTACTTC. Residues: CASSEGGYLGNEQYF. The rearrangement joins TRBV4-1 to TRBJ2-7; 7 nucleotides match TRBD1. In germline, CDR1 is MGHRA, CDR2 YSYEKL. V was clipped by 5 bases and J by 5 bases; unmatched bases: 12. The CDR3 is 15 residues long.

The chain has TRBV7-9 and TRBJ2-1; perhaps TRBD1 as D (5 bases). Per the germline V gene, CDR1 is SEHNR and CDR2 is FQNEAQ (reference sequence). CDR3 length equals 12 residues. Trimming shortened V by 5 bases and J by 7 bases, and 9 bases separated the two germline ends. Written as DNA, the CDR3 is TGTGCCAGCAGCCCCCAGGGAAATGAGCAGTTCTTC. It codes for CASSPQGNEQFF.

This clone is medium-sized within its sample. The chain employs TRBV10-3 and TRBJ1-4; D not resolved. The CDR3 totals 13 residues. Germline V lookup: CDR1 ENHRY, CDR2 SYGVKD. Deletions cut 6 bases from V and 3 bases from J, with 8 bases between. This chain's CDR3 is CAIRREPNEKLFF. CDR3 bases: TGTGCCATCAGGAGGGAGCCTAATGAAAAACTGTTTTTT.

This clone came up a few times. V is TRBV28 and J is TRBJ1-1; D gene ambiguous. Germline loops: CDR1 MDHEN, CDR2 SYDVKM. There are 11 residues in the CDR3. Deletions cut 2 bases from V and 10 bases from J, with 8 bases between. CDR3 DNA sequence: TGTGCCAGCAGTTTAAGGGCAACAGCTTTCTTT. Protein sequence: CASSLRATAFF.

The chain couples TRBV6-5 to TRBJ1-2, with D uncertain. Trimming pared 6 bases from V and 2 bases from J, leaving 7 bases between. The CDR3 runs 12 residues. Germline values: CDR1 MNHEY, CDR2 SVGAGI. The CDR3 coding sequence is TGTGCCAGCAGGCAATACAACTATGGCTACACCTTC. Its protein product is CASRQYNYGYTF.

V and J are TRBV5-4 and TRBJ1-4; TRBD1 might be the D (6 bases). CDR1 is SGHNT, CDR2 YYREEE, per germline (reference sequence). Trimming removed 1 base from V and 8 bases from J, with 15 bases in between. The CDR3 consists of 15 residues. CDR3 in DNA: TGTGCCAGCAGCTTGTCCGGGGGGCGGAGGGAAAAACTGTTTTTT. As protein: CASSLSGGRREKLFF.

DNA of the CDR3: TGTGCCAGCAGTGAAGGTGTGGTGGATACGCAGTATTTT. It codes for CASSEGVVDTQYF. The chain joins TRBV6-1 to TRBJ2-3; D call uncertain. The germline V and J ends were trimmed by 1 base and 6 bases, with 8 bases remaining between them. Germline CDR1 and CDR2: MNHNS and SASEGT. The CDR3 runs to 13 residues.

The sample holds a few counts of this clone. The V gene is TRBV9, the J gene TRBJ2-3; 9 bases align to TRBD2. The trim removed 0 bases at V and 0 bases at J, leaving 8 bases unmatched. Germline CDR1 and CDR2: SGDLS and YYNGEE. CDR3 size: 18 residues. CDR3: CASSVAVWSGGSTDTQYF. In nucleotides, the CDR3 is TGTGCCAGCAGCGTAGCCGTTTGGAGCGGGGGGAGCACAGATACGCAGTATTTT.

V usage is TRBV6-5 and J usage is TRBJ1-5, with 10 positions matching TRBD1. Germline values: CDR1 MNHEY, CDR2 SVGAGI. The CDR3 runs to 15 residues. V lost 6 bases, J lost 6 bases, and 8 bases stayed unmatched. The CDR3 sequence: CASSRKTGGSQPQHF. CDR3 nucleotides: TGTGCCAGCAGCCGGAAGACAGGGGGCAGTCAGCCCCAGCATTTT.

CDR3 sequence: CASSLFGGGDYGYTF. CDR3 nucleotide sequence: TGTGCCAGCAGTTTATTCGGGGGGGGCGACTATGGCTACACCTTC. The chain uses TRBV28 and TRBJ1-2; maybe TRBD1 (6 bases). The CDR3 contains 15 residues. The germline V gene has CDR1 MDHEN and CDR2 SYDVKM. The V end lost 1 base, the J end lost 3 bases, and 12 bases lay between the germline ends.

The rearrangement uses TRBV19 and TRBJ2-4; 14 bases agree with TRBD2. Looked up from germline, CDR1 is LNHDA and CDR2 is SQIVND (reference sequence). The CDR3 consists of 19 residues. The ends lost 0 bases at V and 2 bases at J; junction bases unmatched: 6. The CDR3: CASSIEGTSGSGTKNIQYF. The CDR3 DNA follows: TGTGCCAGTAGTATAGAAGGGACTAGCGGGAGTGGAACCAAAAACATTCAGTACTTC.

The chain uses TRBV28 and TRBJ1-6; possible D gene TRBD1, 5 bases. Germline values: CDR1 MDHEN, CDR2 SYDVKM. This CDR3 has 17 amino acids. The V gene lost 5 bases and the J gene lost 4 bases, with 18 bases spanning the gap. The CDR3 here is CASSTLGEGEYNSPLHF. As DNA, the CDR3 is TGTGCCAGCAGTACTTTGGGGGAGGGAGAATATAATTCACCCCTCCACTTT.

Sample share makes this clone medium-sized. Other DNA sequences in the sample encode the same CDR3. The chain recombines TRBV27 with TRBJ1-5; D is unclear. V lost 6 bases, J lost 5 bases, and 11 bases lay in between. The CDR3 is 13 amino acids. Germline V lookup: CDR1 MNHEY, CDR2 SMNVEV (reference sequence). CDR3 nucleotides: TGTGCCAGCAGCCTCTCCCGTTATCAGCCCCAGCATTTT. Translation gives CASSLSRYQPQHF.

Only a few counts were recorded for this clone. The V call is TRBV7-2, the J call TRBJ2-2; TRBD1 aligns across 9 bases. Germline-derived CDR1 and CDR2 are SGHTA and FQGNSA. With V trimmed by 1 base and J by 3 bases, 3 bases remained unmatched. This CDR3 region has 16 residues. CDR3 in DNA: TGTGCCAGCAGCTTAGGGAACAGGGGGCACACCGGGGAGCTGTTTTTT. It is translated as CASSLGNRGHTGELFF.

The rearrangement joins TRBV27 to TRBJ1-1; D gene uncertain. CDR1 MNHEY and CDR2 SMNVEV come from the germline V gene (reference sequence). The CDR3 extends over 15 amino acids. V was cut by 0 bases and J by 1 base, with 9 bases left in between. The DNA of the CDR3 is TGTGCCAGCAGTTTATCGCGGGTGGGGAACACTGAAGCTTTCTTT. Its protein is CASSLSRVGNTEAFF.

This clone appeared a few times. The rearrangement links TRBV5-8 to TRBJ2-4; D not resolved. The CDR3 loop spans 13 amino acids. Germline V lookup: CDR1 SGHTS, CDR2 YDEGEE. Trimming shortened V by 6 bases and J by 0 bases, and 7 bases separated the two germline ends. CDR3 region: CASMGSAKNIQYF. Here the CDR3 DNA reads TGTGCCAGCATGGGTTCAGCCAAAAACATTCAGTACTTC.

This sequence joins TRBV6-5 and TRBJ2-2, with D unclear. This CDR3 is 11 amino acids long. Per germline, CDR1 MNHEY and CDR2 SVGAGI. Trimming cost V 4 bases and J 13 bases, with 10 bases left between them. Here the CDR3 reads CASSSKQVLFF. Here the CDR3 DNA reads TGTGCCAGCAGTTCAAAGCAGGTGCTGTTTTTT.

This CDR3 reads CASSRLAGLEQYF. CDR3 in DNA: TGTGCCAGCAGTAGACTAGCGGGTCTCGAGCAGTACTTC. The chain combines TRBV6-1 with TRBJ2-7, with 10 bases identical to TRBD2. The V gene end was trimmed by 5 bases and the J gene end by 6 bases; junction bases not matched to a gene: 4. CDR1 and CDR2 from the germline V gene are MNHNS and SASEGT. The CDR3 is made up of 13 amino acids.

The rearrangement joins TRBV5-1 to TRBJ1-4; TRBD1 is a possible D gene (5 bases). The length of the CDR3 is 14 residues. V was cut by 0 bases and J by 5 bases, with 8 bases left in between. Germline values: CDR1 SGHRS, CDR2 YFSETQ. The CDR3 loop reads CASSLAGENEKLFF. The CDR3 DNA reads as TGCGCCAGCAGCTTGGCGGGGGAGAATGAAAAACTGTTTTTT.

The rearrangement joins TRBV7-8 to TRBJ1-4, with D maybe TRBD1 (6 bases). From germline, CDR1 is SGHVS and CDR2 FQNEAQ. The length of the CDR3 is 16 residues. Trimming removed 0 bases from V and 6 bases from J, with 14 bases in between. The CDR3 coding sequence is TGTGCCAGCAGCTTAGCTATGGACAGAAGGGATGAAAAACTGTTTTTT. Translating gives CASSLAMDRRDEKLFF.